A single sample gave rise to the 10 T cell receptor beta chains below, sequenced in a study of blood T cell repertoires in COVID-19. TCRdb's table, derived via immunoSEQ multiplex PCR, lists solely in-frame clones and lacks some. The data hold around 300,000 clones, with roughly four fifths observed a single time. Sequenced sample: peripheral blood. Every receptor here comes from a woman in her forties or fifties who had recovered from COVID-19.

The CDR3 is CASSDLQRAFF. CDR3 nucleotides: TGTGCCAGCAGCGACCTCCAGAGGGCTTTCTTT. The rearrangement uses TRBV7-2 and TRBJ1-1; D is unclear. The CDR3 spans 11 residues. The ends were cut back, 5 bases at V and 11 bases at J, with 12 bases in the middle. Germline V gives CDR1 SGHTA, CDR2 FQGNSA.

This clone showed up just once. The rearrangement joins TRBV11-2 to TRBJ2-1; TRBD1 might be the D (5 bases). The V gene's germline CDR1 is SGHAT and CDR2 FQNNGV. V shed 4 bases and J shed 4 bases, with 17 bases lying between them. The CDR3 contains 16 residues. CDR3 sequence (DNA): TGTGCCAGCAGCTCCTTAGGGGCCAAAAGTTACAATGAGCAGTTCTTC. This gives the protein CASSSLGAKSYNEQFF. Full variable domain (remainder filled in from reference TRBV11-2 and TRBJ2-1): EAGVAQSPRYKIIEKRQSVAFWCNPISGHATLYWYQQILGQGPKLLIQFQNNGVVDDSQLPKDRFSAERLKGVDSTLKIQPAKLEDSAVYLCASSSLGAKSYNEQFFGPGTRLTVL.

This clone showed up just a few times. This rearrangement joins TRBV4-1 to TRBJ2-5; D is perhaps TRBD1 (6 bases). Germline V gene data show CDR1 as MGHRA and CDR2 as YSYEKL. Trimming shortened V by 3 bases and J by 5 bases, and 16 bases separated the two germline ends. This CDR3 is built from 15 residues. The CDR3 bases are TGCGCCAGCAGCCAGTCAACAGGGCGCGGGGAGACCCAGTACTTC. Residues: CASSQSTGRGETQYF.

The rearrangement links TRBV9 to TRBJ2-2; D gene ambiguous. V dropped 4 bases and J dropped 0 bases, with 10 bases sitting between them. The length of the CDR3 is 15 residues. The germline V gene has CDR1 SGDLS and CDR2 YYNGEE. CDR3 loop: CASSPRFANTGELFF. CDR3 DNA sequence: TGTGCCAGCAGCCCCCGGTTTGCGAACACCGGGGAGCTGTTTTTT.

This rearrangement joins TRBV28 to TRBJ1-3, with D perhaps matching TRBD1 (6 bases). Germline CDR1 and CDR2: MDHEN and SYDVKM. Trimming shortened V by 3 bases and J by 3 bases, and 15 bases separated the two germline ends. The CDR3 consists of 16 residues. As DNA, the CDR3 is TGTGCCAGCAGTTTGGGGGCCCCGGGGCATGGAAACACCATATATTTT. It is translated as CASSLGAPGHGNTIYF.

The rearrangement uses TRBV30 and TRBJ1-5; 8 bases align to TRBD1. CDR3 size: 13 residues. CDR1 and CDR2 (germline): GTSNPN, SVGIG (reference sequence). J lost 4 bases, V lost 1 base, and 0 bases had no gene match. Here the CDR3 reads CAWSGQGNQPQHF. The DNA of the CDR3 is TGTGCCTGGAGTGGACAGGGGAATCAGCCCCAGCATTTT.

In regard to this clone: This same CDR3 is encoded by further DNA sequences in the sample. The chain uses TRBV28 and TRBJ2-5, with D maybe TRBD1 (7 bases). Germline V gives CDR1 MDHEN, CDR2 SYDVKM. V gave up 5 bases and J gave up 0 bases, with 10 bases separating them. The CDR3 covers 14 residues. The CDR3 sequence is CASSAGGYQETQYF. CDR3 nucleotide sequence: TGTGCCAGCAGTGCAGGGGGGTACCAAGAGACCCAGTACTTC.

The chain carries TRBV29-1 and TRBJ2-3; 8 bases match TRBD1. The CDR3 is 16 residues long. V was clipped by 3 bases and J by 2 bases; unmatched bases: 10. CDR1 is SQVTM, CDR2 ANQGSEA, per germline. The CDR3 protein is CSVEPFDRGPTDTQYF. CDR3 coding DNA: TGCAGCGTTGAGCCCTTTGACAGGGGCCCCACAGATACGCAGTATTTT.

The count of this clone is one. V is TRBV5-1 and J is TRBJ2-1, with a tentative D call TRBD2 (6 bases). The CDR3 is made up of 11 amino acids. V lost 7 bases, J lost 5 bases, and 7 bases lay in between. In germline, CDR1 is SGHRS, CDR2 YFSETQ. CDR3 sequence: CASRLDNEQFF. Written as DNA, the CDR3 is TGCGCCAGCCGACTAGACAATGAGCAGTTCTTC.

CDR3 sequence reads: CASSPPGQGSYEQYF. In DNA form, the CDR3 reads TGCGCCAGCAGTCCCCCGGGACAGGGTAGCTACGAGCAGTACTTC. The V call is TRBV5-1, the J call TRBJ2-7; 9 bases line up with TRBD1. This CDR3 is 15 amino acids long. CDR1 and CDR2 from the germline V gene are SGHRS and YFSETQ. The junction had 9 bases not matched to a gene; V was cut back by 5 bases and J by 3 bases.